This T cell receptor (beta chain) emerged from a study of memory CD4+ T cells and cytomegalovirus serostatus. Overall study context: This sample comes from healthy Belgian adults, about nine CMV seropositive, roughly 22 seronegative.

The assay was immunoSEQ multiplex PCR, and TCRdb's table has in-frame clones only and misses some. The table has around 63,000 clones, about 70% seen once. CDR1 and CDR2 from the germline V gene are SGHRS and YFSETQ. Between the trimmed V and J ends, which lost 4 bases and 1 base, there was a span of 10 bases. The CDR3 totals 14 residues. Whole-study findings and limits: CD4+ memory repertoires contained about two fifths of the 164 reported CMV TCRbeta sequences. Repertoires predicted CMV serostatus with median bootstrapped AUC of approximately 0.95.

The sort gate was single viable CD3+CD4+CD8-CD45RO+ cells for memory CD4+ T cells. CMV serostatus came from serum IgG against pp150, pp28, p38, p52. As for this clone: Its antigen remains unknown.

The chain has TRBV5-1 and TRBJ2-3; perhaps TRBD1 as D (6 bases). The TCR sequence derives from an adult in good health and CMV-seropositive. Sample: memory CD4+ T cells from blood. CDR3 nucleotides: TGCGCCAGCAGCGCGCGACAGGGCACAGATACGCAGTATTTT. It specifies CASSARQGTDTQYF.